This T cell receptor beta chain stems from a study of blood T cell repertoires in COVID-19. Looking at the study overall: Acute-phase and convalescent COVID-19 samples originated in the United States, Italy and Spain. T cells, B-cell-depleted T cells, or PBMCs supplied cDNA or gDNA.

The CDR3 covers 16 residues. With 6 bases clipped from V and 3 bases from J, the junction kept 11 bases outside the gene matches. CDR1 SGHDN and CDR2 FVKESK come from the germline V gene. Per the study methods: Amplification of reference gene primers provided the estimated nucleated cell counts. TCRdb's table, derived via immunoSEQ multiplex PCR, lists solely in-frame clones and lacks some. Clone size and V and J calls were adopted from that table, with D and trimming inferred from the DNA. The sample includes tens of thousands of clones, around 89% of them seen just once. The specimen was peripheral blood. This receptor was taken from a man between 50 and 59 years old with active COVID-19. The chain has TRBV14 and TRBJ1-1; 9 nucleotides line up with TRBD1. For the CDR3, the DNA is TGTGCCAGCAGACTTTCACAGGGGGCACGGGACACTGAAGCTTTCTTT. Translated, it gives CASRLSQGARDTEAFF.